Only a few counts were recorded for the clone carrying this TCR beta chain. This specimen belongs to a study of patients and donors after allogeneic stem cell transplantation. V was shortened by 0 bases and J by 2 bases, with 9 bases between the two germline ends. CDR1 is SGHNT and CDR2 is YYREEE in the germline V gene (reference sequence). There are 14 residues in the CDR3. TCRdb processed the RT-PCR reads anew with MiXCR; each CDR3 protein has one entry. Altogether hundreds of thousands of distinct CDR3 sequences are present, about a sixth being singletons, with the ten largest covering 7.2%. The V and J genes are TRBV5-4 and TRBJ2-7; possibly TRBD1 for D (6 bases). What was sequenced was blood, either unsorted or a sorted T cell fraction (not recorded which). The sequence was collected from a human donor who was either an allogeneic HSCT recipient or a stem cell or donor lymphocyte infusion donor (not recorded which). It is not recorded whose cells these are; they may come from a transplant donor. The CDR3 sequence: CASSLERGTYEQYF. The CDR3 DNA sequence: TGTGCCAGCAGCTTGGAGAGGGGGACCTACGAGCAGTACTTC.